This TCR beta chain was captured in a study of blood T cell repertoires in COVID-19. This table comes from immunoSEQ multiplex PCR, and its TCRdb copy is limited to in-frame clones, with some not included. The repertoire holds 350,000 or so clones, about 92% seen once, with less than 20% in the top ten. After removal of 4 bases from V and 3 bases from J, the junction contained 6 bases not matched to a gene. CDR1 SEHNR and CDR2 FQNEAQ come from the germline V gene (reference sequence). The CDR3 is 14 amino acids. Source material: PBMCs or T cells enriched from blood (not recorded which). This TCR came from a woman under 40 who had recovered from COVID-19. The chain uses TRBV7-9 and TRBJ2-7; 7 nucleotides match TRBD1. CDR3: CASSSGQVHYEQYF. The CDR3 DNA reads TGTGCCAGCAGCTCAGGACAGGTCCACTACGAGCAGTACTTC. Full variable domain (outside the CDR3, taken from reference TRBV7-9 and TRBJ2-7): DTGVSQNPRHKITKRGQNVTFRCDPISEHNRLYWYRQTLGQGPEFLTYFQNEAQLEKSRLLSDRFSAERPKGSFSTLEIQRTEQGDSAMYLCASSSGQVHYEQYFGPGTRLTVT.